This TCR beta chain stems from a study of siplizumab effects on memory and regulatory T cells. V gave up 3 bases and J gave up 3 bases, with 8 bases separating them. Germline-derived CDR1 and CDR2 are MGHDK and SYGVNS. The CDR3 runs 14 residues. Method: immunoSEQ multiplex PCR; TCRdb's copy keeps in-frame clones and lacks some. There are some 120,000 clones in the sample; approximately 94% occur only once, and approximately 1.8% lies in the top ten. The V gene is TRBV25-1, the J gene TRBJ1-4; D remains unclear. The source is a human donor in good health. The sequenced sample was non-Treg CD4+ T cells sorted from blood. CDR3 sequence (DNA): TGTGCCAGCAGTGACTCGTGGGCTAATGAAAAACTGTTTTTT. Translating gives CASSDSWANEKLFF.